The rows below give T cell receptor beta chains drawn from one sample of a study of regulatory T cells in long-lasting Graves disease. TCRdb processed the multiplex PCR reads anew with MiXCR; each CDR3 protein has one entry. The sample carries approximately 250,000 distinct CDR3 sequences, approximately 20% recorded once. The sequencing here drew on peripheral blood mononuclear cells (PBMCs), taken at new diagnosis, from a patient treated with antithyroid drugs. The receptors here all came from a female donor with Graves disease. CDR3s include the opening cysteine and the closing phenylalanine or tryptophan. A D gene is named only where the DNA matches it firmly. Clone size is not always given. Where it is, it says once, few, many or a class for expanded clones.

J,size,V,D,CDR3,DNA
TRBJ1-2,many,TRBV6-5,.,CASSYSAGSRGYGYTF,TGTGCCAGCAGTTACTCGGCGGGTTCACGGGGCTATGGCTACACCTTC
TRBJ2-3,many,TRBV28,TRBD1,CARGQGAEAGASDTQYF,TGTGCCAGAGGACAGGGGGCGGAGGCGGGAGCCTCAGATACGCAGTATTTT
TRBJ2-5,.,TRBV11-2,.,CASSHRDSGTQYF,TGTGCCAGCAGCCATCGGGACTCGGGGACCCAGTACTTC
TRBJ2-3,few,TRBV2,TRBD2,CASSDTSGITDTQYF,TGTGCCAGCAGTGATACTAGCGGAATCACAGATACGCAGTATTTT
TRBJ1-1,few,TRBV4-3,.,CASSQGADLNTEAFF,TGCGCCAGCAGCCAAGGAGCGGATCTTAACACTGAAGCTTTCTTT
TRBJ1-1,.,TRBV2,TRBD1,CASTAGQGPTEAFF,TGTGCCAGCACCGCAGGACAGGGTCCCACTGAAGCTTTCTTT
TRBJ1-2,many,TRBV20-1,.,CSASGGGRGGYTF,TGCAGTGCTAGTGGGGGGGGTCGGGGCGGCTACACCTTC
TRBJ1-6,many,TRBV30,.,CAWDVSYSPLHF,TGTGCCTGGGACGTCTCATATTCACCCCTCCACTTT
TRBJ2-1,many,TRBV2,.,CASSEDGAGRRTGFF,TGTGCCAGCAGTGAAGATGGTGCGGGACGGAGAACGGGGTTCTTC
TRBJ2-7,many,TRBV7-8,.,CASSPRGRGLTYEQYF,TGTGCCAGCAGCCCCCGGGGGCGGGGGTTGACCTACGAGCAGTACTTC
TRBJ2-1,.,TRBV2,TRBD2,CARDTSGRAYNEQFF,TGTGCCAGGGACACTAGCGGGAGGGCTTACAATGAGCAGTTCTTC
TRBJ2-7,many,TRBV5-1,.,CASSSGGLTYEQYF,TGCGCCAGCAGCTCCGGGGGGCTAACCTACGAGCAGTACTTC
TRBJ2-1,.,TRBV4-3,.,CASSQEWDPGDEQFF,TGCGCCAGCAGCCAAGAATGGGACCCTGGGGATGAGCAGTTCTTC
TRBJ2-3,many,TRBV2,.,CASSGGTDTQYF,TGTGCCAGCAGTGGGGGCACAGATACGCAGTATTTT
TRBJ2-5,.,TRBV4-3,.,CASSQLWTQQETQYF,TGCGCCAGCAGCCAACTTTGGACTCAACAAGAGACCCAGTACTTC
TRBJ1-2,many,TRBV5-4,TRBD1,CASSPETGGYTF,TGTGCCAGCAGCCCCGAGACAGGGGGCTACACCTTC
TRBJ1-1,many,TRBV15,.,CATRRGMVNTEAFF,TGTGCCACCAGAAGGGGCATGGTGAACACTGAAGCTTTCTTT